The present T cell receptor beta chain was sequenced within a study of T-cell memory formation after mild COVID-19. Germline V gene lookup returns CDR1 DFQATT and CDR2 SNEGSKA (reference sequence). J gave up 1 base and V 3 bases, and 5 bases lay outside the gene matches. The CDR3 consists of 15 residues. TCRdb re-called the 5' RACE reads with MiXCR, one entry per CDR3 protein. The table has approximately 250,000 distinct CDR3 sequences, over 15% seen once. This sequence joins TRBV20-1 and TRBJ1-2; the match to TRBD1 covers 10 bases. The clonotype comes from a man younger than 30 who had mild COVID-19 (a few samples of this study predate the infection). Cell type and time point are not known. Sequencing was performed on PBMCs or a T cell subset sorted from them (not recorded which). The CDR3 here is CSASPGQGDNYGYTF. The CDR3 nucleotides are TGCAGTGCTAGTCCTGGACAGGGGGATAACTATGGCTACACCTTC.